This TCR beta chain is drawn from a study of PD-L1 blockade in urothelial cancer. Study details: Samples came from 3 weeks, at the second dose, and 6 weeks into treatment.

Repertoires were generated with immunoSEQ multiplex PCR, while TCRdb's copy carries only in-frame clones and drops some. The sample lists tens of thousands of clones; about nine tenths were seen once. The time point is: peripheral blood 6 weeks after treatment start. The CDR3 has 15 residues. V dropped 8 bases and J dropped 4; count of bases not matched to a gene: 13. Germline V CDR1 and CDR2: SNHLY, FYNNEI. The source of this sequence is a man between 60 and 75 years old with urothelial cancer. The sequences come from PBMCs, collected around atezolizumab (anti-PD-L1) treatment. This sequence joins TRBV2 and TRBJ1-2, with 7 bases lining up with TRBD1. Here the CDR3 DNA reads TGTGCCAGCTCCTCTCTGGGGCAGGGGGGCTATGGCTACACCTTC. Translating gives CASSSLGQGGYGYTF.